These T cell receptor beta chains were read from a single sample in a study of somatic mutations in cytotoxic T cells in rheumatoid arthritis. Here immunoSEQ multiplex PCR was the method, and the copy in TCRdb shows in-frame clones only, minus some. The table records approximately 23,000 clones, roughly 74% of them present only once. The sample was CD8+ T cells sorted from blood. The source is an adult with rheumatoid arthritis. CDR3s include the opening cysteine and the closing phenylalanine or tryptophan. A D gene is named only where the DNA matches it firmly.

len | j_gene | v_gene | d_gene | CDR3aa | CDR3nt
18 | TRBJ2-5 | TRBV28 | - | CASSLGNRKGGWQETQYF | TGTGCCAGCAGTTTGGGCAATCGGAAAGGCGGGTGGCAAGAGACCCAGTACTTC
16 | TRBJ1-5 | TRBV27 | TRBD1 | CASSQVGTAQIQPQHF | TGTGCCAGCAGCCAGGTTGGGACAGCCCAAATTCAGCCCCAGCATTTT
16 | TRBJ1-6 | TRBV7-9 | - | CASSLGPTGVNSPLHF | TGTGCCAGCAGCCTGGGCCCGACAGGAGTTAATTCACCCCTCCACTTT
14 | TRBJ1-2 | TRBV5-8 | - | CASSWAGANYGYTF | TGTGCCAGCAGCTGGGCAGGGGCTAACTATGGCTACACCTTC
12 | TRBJ2-7 | TRBV14 | TRBD1 | CASSRTGNEQYF | TGTGCCAGCAGCCGGACAGGGAACGAGCAGTACTTC
15 | TRBJ1-1 | TRBV4-2 | TRBD1 | CASSPSTGMNTEAFF | TGTGCCAGCAGCCCGTCGACAGGGATGAACACTGAAGCTTTCTTT
16 | TRBJ2-7 | TRBV4-2 | TRBD2 | CASSQQTSGASYEQYF | TGTGCCAGCAGCCAACAGACTAGCGGGGCATCCTACGAGCAGTACTTC
14 | TRBJ2-2 | TRBV5-3 | TRBD2 | CAIRRGRAAGELFF | TGTGCCATCCGAAGAGGGAGGGCGGCCGGGGAGCTGTTTTTT
12 | TRBJ1-1 | TRBV6-6 | - | CASSAGDTEAFF | TGTGCCAGCAGCGCGGGGGACACTGAAGCTTTCTTT
13 | TRBJ2-2 | TRBV4-1 | - | CASSSWDTGELFF | TGCGCCAGCAGCTCCTGGGACACCGGGGAGCTGTTTTTT